This TCR beta chain appears in the sequencing data of a study of blood T cell repertoires in COVID-19. Whole-study context: Collection of acute and convalescent COVID-19 samples took place in the United States, Italy and Spain.

Sequencing used immunoSEQ multiplex PCR; TCRdb keeps in-frame clones, though not all of them. The sample yields around 170,000 clones, 80% to 90% seen once. Those enrolled, adults aged roughly 18 to 89 years, came from fewer than 25 US areas. Participant reports of clinical history set cohort assignment. Germline CDR1 is SGDLS and CDR2 is YYNGEE. This CDR3 comprises 15 residues. V lost 2 bases, J lost 4 bases, and 7 bases stayed unmatched. This receptor was taken from a woman aged 18 to 35 who had recovered from COVID-19. Sample: PBMCs or T cells enriched from blood (not recorded which). V usage is TRBV9 and J usage is TRBJ2-7, with TRBD1 matching over 9 bases. This CDR3 is CASSVFTGGNYEQYF. DNA of the CDR3: TGTGCCAGCAGCGTCTTCACAGGGGGCAATTACGAGCAGTACTTC. Based on the CDR3 plus reference TRBV9 and TRBJ2-7, the full variable domain is DSGVTQTPKHLITATGQRVTLRCSPRSGDLSVYWYQQSLDQGLQFLIQYYNGEERAKGNILERFSAQQFPDLHSELNLSSLELGDSALYFCASSVFTGGNYEQYFGPGTRLTVT.